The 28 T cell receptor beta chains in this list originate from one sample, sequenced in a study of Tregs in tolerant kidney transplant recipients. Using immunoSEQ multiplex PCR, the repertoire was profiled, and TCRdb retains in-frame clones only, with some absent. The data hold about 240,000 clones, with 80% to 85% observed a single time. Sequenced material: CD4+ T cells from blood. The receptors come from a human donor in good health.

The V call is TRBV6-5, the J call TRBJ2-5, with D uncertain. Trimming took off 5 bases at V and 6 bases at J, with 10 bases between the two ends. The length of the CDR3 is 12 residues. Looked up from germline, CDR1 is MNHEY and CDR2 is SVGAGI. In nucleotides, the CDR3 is TGTGCCAGCAGTAAGGATTGGAAGACCCAGTACTTC. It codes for CASSKDWKTQYF.

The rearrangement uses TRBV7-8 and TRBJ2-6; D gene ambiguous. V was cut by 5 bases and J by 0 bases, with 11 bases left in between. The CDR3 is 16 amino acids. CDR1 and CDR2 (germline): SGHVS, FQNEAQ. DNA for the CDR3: TGTGCCAGCAGCCGACGTCAGAGCTCTGGGGCCAACGTCCTGACTTTC. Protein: CASSRRQSSGANVLTF.

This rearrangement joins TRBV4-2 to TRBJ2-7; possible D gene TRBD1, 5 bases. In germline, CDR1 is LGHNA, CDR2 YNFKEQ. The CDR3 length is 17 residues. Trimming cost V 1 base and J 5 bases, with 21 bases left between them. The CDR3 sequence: CASSQVQGVGSLHEQYF. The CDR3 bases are TGTGCCAGCAGCCAAGTCCAGGGCGTAGGCAGTCTACACGAGCAGTACTTC.

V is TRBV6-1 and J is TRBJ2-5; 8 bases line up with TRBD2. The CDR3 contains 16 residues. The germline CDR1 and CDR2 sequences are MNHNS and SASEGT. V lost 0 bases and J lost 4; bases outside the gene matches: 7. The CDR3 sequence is CASSEALSGRGETQYF. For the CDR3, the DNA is TGTGCCAGCAGTGAAGCCCTAAGCGGGAGAGGAGAGACCCAGTACTTC.

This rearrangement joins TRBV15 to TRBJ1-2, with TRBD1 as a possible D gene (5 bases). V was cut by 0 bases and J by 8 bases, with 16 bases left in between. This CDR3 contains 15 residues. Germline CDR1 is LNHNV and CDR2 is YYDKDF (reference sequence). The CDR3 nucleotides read TGTGCCACCAGCAGAGAGAGGCAGGGATTCGACGGCTACACCTTC. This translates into CATSRERQGFDGYTF.

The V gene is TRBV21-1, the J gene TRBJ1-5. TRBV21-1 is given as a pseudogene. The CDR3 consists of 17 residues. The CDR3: CASSKGVDFYSNQPQHF. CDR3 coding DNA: TGTGCCAGCAGCAAAGGGGTGGACTTCTATAGCAATCAGCCCCAGCATTTT.

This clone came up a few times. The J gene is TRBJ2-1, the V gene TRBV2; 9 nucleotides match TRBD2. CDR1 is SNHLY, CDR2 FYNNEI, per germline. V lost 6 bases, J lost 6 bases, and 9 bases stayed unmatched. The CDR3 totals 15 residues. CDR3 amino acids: CASRPGTSLSNEQFF. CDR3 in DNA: TGTGCCAGCAGGCCCGGGACTAGCCTCAGCAATGAGCAGTTCTTC.

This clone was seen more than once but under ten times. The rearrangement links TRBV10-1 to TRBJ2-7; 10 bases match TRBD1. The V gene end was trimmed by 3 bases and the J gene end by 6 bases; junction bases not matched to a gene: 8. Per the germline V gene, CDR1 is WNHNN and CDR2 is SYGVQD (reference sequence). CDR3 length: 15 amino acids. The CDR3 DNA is TGCGCCAGCAGTGATCCTGACAGGGGGCATAGCGAGCAGTACTTC. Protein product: CASSDPDRGHSEQYF.

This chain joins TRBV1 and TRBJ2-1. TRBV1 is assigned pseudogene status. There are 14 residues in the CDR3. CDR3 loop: CTSSQGAVNYEQFF. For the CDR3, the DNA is TGCACCAGCAGCCAAGGGGCGGTGAACTATGAGCAGTTCTTC.

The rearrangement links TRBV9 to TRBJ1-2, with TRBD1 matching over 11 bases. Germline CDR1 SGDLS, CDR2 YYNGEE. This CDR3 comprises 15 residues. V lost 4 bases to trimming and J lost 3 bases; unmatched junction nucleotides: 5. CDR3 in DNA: TGTGCCAGCAGCCCCAGGACAGGGGGCTACTATGGCTACACCTTC. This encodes CASSPRTGGYYGYTF. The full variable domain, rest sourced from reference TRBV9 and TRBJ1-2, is DSGVTQTPKHLITATGQRVTLRCSPRSGDLSVYWYQQSLDQGLQFLIQYYNGEERAKGNILERFSAQQFPDLHSELNLSSLELGDSALYFCASSPRTGGYYGYTFGSGTRLTVV.

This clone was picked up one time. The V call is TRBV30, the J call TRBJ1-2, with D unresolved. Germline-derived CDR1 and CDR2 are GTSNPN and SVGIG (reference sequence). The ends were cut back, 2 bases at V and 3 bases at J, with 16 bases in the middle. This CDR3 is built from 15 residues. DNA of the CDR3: TGTGCCTGGAGTCCTAAGACGGTTTCTCACTATGGCTACACCTTC. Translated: CAWSPKTVSHYGYTF.

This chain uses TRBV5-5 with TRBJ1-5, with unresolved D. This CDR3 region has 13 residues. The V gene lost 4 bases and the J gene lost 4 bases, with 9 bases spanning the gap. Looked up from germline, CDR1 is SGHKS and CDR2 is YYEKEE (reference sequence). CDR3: CASSKDGNQPQHF. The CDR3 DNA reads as TGTGCCAGCAGCAAGGACGGGAATCAGCCCCAGCATTTT.

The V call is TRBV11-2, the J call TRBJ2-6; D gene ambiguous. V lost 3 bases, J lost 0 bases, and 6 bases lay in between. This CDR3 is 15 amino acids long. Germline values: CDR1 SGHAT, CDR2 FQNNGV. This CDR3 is CASSFQISGANVLTF. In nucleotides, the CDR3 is TGTGCCAGCAGCTTCCAGATCTCTGGGGCCAACGTCCTGACTTTC.

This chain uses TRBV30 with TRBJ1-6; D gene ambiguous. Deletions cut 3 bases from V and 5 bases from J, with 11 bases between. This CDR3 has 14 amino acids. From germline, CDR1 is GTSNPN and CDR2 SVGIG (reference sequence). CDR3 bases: TGTGCCTGGAGCTGGCTTAGCAATAATTCACCCCTCCACTTT. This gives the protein CAWSWLSNNSPLHF.

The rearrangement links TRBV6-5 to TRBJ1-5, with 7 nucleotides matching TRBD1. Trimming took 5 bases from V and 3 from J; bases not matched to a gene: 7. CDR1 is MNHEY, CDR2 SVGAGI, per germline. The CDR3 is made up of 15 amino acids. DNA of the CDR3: TGTGCCAGCAGTAGAGGGACAGCTCACAATCAGCCCCAGCATTTT. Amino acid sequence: CASSRGTAHNQPQHF.

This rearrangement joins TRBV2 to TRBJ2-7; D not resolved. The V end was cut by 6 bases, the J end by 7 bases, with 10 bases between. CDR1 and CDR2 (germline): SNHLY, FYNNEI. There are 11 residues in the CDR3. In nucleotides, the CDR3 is TGTGCCAGCAGCTTCCCAAAGGAGCAGTACTTC. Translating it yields CASSFPKEQYF.

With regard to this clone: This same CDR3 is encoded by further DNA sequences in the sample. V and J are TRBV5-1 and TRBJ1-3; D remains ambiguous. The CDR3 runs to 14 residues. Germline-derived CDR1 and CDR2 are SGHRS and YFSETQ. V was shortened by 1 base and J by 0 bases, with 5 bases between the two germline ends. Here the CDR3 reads CASSLSSSGNTIYF. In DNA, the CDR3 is TGCGCCAGCAGCTTGAGCAGCTCTGGAAACACCATATATTTT.

The CDR3 protein is CASSARDIYYEQYF. Here the CDR3 DNA reads TGTGCCAGCAGTGCCCGGGACATATACTACGAGCAGTACTTC. The rearrangement links TRBV6-5 to TRBJ2-7; a weak D match, TRBD1 (6 bases). The CDR3 has 14 residues. Per the germline V gene, CDR1 is MNHEY and CDR2 is SVGAGI. The germline V and J ends were trimmed by 5 bases and 3 bases, with 14 bases remaining between them.

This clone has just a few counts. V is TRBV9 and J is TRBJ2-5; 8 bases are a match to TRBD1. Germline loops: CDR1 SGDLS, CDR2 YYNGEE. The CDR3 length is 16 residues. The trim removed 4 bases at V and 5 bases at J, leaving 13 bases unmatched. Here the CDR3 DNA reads TGTGCCAGCAGCCCCCGAGGGGCCACAGGGGGTGAGACCCAGTACTTC. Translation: CASSPRGATGGETQYF.

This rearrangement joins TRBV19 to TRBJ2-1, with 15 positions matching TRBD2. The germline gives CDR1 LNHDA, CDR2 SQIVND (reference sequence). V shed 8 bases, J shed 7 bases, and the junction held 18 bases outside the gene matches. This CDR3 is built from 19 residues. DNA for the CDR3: TGTGCCAGTCCTTCTAAGGAGGGACTAGCGGGGGGCTTTCGAAATGAGCAGTTCTTC. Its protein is CASPSKEGLAGGFRNEQFF.

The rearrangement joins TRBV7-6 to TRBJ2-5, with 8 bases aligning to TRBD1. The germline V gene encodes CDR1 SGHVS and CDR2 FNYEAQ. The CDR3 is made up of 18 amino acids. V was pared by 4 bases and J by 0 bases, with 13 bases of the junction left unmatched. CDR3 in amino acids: CASSSPKETGAYQETQYF. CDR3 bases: TGTGCCAGCAGCTCCCCAAAGGAGACAGGGGCGTACCAAGAGACCCAGTACTTC.

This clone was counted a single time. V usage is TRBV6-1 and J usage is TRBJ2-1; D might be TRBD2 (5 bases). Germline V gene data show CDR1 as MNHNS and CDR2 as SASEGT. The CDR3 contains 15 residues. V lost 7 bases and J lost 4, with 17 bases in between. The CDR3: CASTRLSGTYNEQFF. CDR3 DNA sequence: TGTGCCAGCACCCGCCTGAGCGGCACGTACAATGAGCAGTTCTTC.

CDR3 sequence (DNA): TGTGCCAGCAGTGGCTATAGCGGGAGGGTCCTCGAGCAGTACTTC. Translation: CASSGYSGRVLEQYF. V and J are TRBV6-1 and TRBJ2-5; 11 bases are shared with TRBD2. The better agreement between TRBJ2-7 and the DNA end casts doubt on the J call. This CDR3 is 15 amino acids long. Germline assignment: CDR1 MNHNS and CDR2 SASEGT.

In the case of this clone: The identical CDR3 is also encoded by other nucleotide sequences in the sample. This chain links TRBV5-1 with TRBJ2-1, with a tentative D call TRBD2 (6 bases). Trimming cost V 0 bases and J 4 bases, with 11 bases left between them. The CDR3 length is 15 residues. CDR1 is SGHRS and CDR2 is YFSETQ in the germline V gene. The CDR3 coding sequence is TGCGCCAGCAGCTTGGTCGCGGGACCATACAATGAGCAGTTCTTC. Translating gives CASSLVAGPYNEQFF.

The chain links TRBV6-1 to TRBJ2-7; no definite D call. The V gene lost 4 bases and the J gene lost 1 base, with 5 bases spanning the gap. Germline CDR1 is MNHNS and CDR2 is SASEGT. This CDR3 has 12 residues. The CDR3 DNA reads TGTGCCAGCAGTGGATTTTCCTACGAGCAGTACTTC. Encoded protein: CASSGFSYEQYF.

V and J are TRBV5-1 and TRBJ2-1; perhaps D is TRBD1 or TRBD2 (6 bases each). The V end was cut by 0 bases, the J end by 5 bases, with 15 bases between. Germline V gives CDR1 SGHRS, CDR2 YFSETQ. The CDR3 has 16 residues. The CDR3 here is CASSLAGAYADNEQFF. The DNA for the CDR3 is TGCGCCAGCAGCTTGGCGGGGGCCTACGCGGACAATGAGCAGTTCTTC.

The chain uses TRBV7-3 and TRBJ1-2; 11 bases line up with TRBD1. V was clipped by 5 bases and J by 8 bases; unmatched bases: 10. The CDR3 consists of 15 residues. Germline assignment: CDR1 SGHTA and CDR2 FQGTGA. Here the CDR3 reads CASSTSGTGGSGYTF. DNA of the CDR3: TGTGCCAGCAGCACCTCCGGGACAGGGGGGAGCGGCTACACCTTC.

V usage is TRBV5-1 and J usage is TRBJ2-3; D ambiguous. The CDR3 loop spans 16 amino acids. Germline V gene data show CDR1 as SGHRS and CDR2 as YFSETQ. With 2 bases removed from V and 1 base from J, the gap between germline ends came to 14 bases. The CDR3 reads CASSFPGRLGTDTQYF. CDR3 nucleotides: TGCGCCAGCAGCTTCCCCGGGCGTCTCGGCACAGATACGCAGTATTTT.